These 14 T cell receptor beta chains share one sample of origin, sequenced in a study of tumor and adjacent non-tumor tissue in lung cancer. RNA was extracted from bulk tissue without any cell sorting. More than 3 cm separated this lung sample from the edge of the tumor. Three rounds of nested PCR, following a modified ARM-PCR protocol, produced the TCRbeta library. TCRdb called the multiplex PCR reads again in MiXCR, with one record for every CDR3 protein. Of approximately 120,000 distinct CDR3 sequences in the sample, 60% to 70% were seen once. The material sequenced was distant non-tumor lung tissue. These receptors were taken from a man aged 55-75 years with non-small cell lung cancer.

On this clonotype itself: Mismatch with germline at one junction end may stem from a read error. This sequence joins TRBV11-3 and TRBJ2-3, with a possible D match to TRBD2 (5 bases). CDR1 and CDR2 from the germline V gene are SGHNT and YENEEA. This CDR3 is built from 15 residues. The CDR3 loop is CASSPRLRGTDTKYF. CDR3 sequence (DNA): TGTGCCAGCAGCCCGCGCCTTCGGGGTACAGATACGAAGTATTTT.

The sample holds a few counts of this clonotype. This chain uses TRBV20-1 with TRBJ1-2; D may be TRBD1 (6 bases). CDR1 and CDR2 from the germline V gene are DFQATT and SNEGSKA (reference sequence). This CDR3 region has 12 residues. Trimming left V 6 bases short and J 4 bases short, with 12 bases between. The CDR3 nucleotides are TGCAGTGCCTTGGGGGCTGGCTATGGCTACACCTTC. It yields the protein CSALGAGYGYTF.

This clonotype was seen only a few times. V usage is TRBV7-9 and J usage is TRBJ1-4; 9 bases are shared with TRBD1. This CDR3 is built from 15 residues. The J segment lost 4 bases and the V segment lost 5 bases, leaving 5 bases of the junction unmatched. The V gene's germline CDR1 is SEHNR and CDR2 FQNEAQ (reference sequence). The CDR3, as DNA: TGTGCCAGCAGCGCCTCGACAGGGGGTAATGAAAAACTGTTTTTT. Encoded protein: CASSASTGGNEKLFF.

This CDR3 reads CSVDLGYTEAFF. The CDR3 DNA sequence: TGCAGCGTTGACTTGGGGTACACTGAAGCTTTCTTT. This chain joins TRBV29-1 and TRBJ1-1; no reliable D call. This CDR3 is built from 12 residues. Between the trimmed V and J ends, which lost 3 bases and 3 bases, there was a span of 8 bases. Germline V gene lookup returns CDR1 SQVTM and CDR2 ANQGSEA.

The chain joins TRBV11-2 to TRBJ2-3; D may be TRBD1 (6 bases). The germline gives CDR1 SGHAT, CDR2 FQNNGV. V shed 1 base and J shed 6 bases, with 14 bases lying between them. CDR3 size: 15 residues. The CDR3 protein is CASSLVGASADTQYF. The CDR3 DNA follows: TGTGCCAGCAGCTTAGTGGGGGCCAGCGCTGATACGCAGTATTTT.

On this clonotype itself: Likely a read error: the CDR3 ends without its conserved phenylalanine or tryptophan. The chain links TRBV11-2 to TRBJ2-1; 10 nucleotides line up with TRBD2. Germline V gene lookup returns CDR1 SGHAT and CDR2 FQNNGV. The CDR3 sequence is 18 residues long. CDR3 in DNA: TGCGCGAGCAGCTTTTTCCTAGCGGGAGTGCAATCCTACAATGAGCAGTTCTTA. Amino acid sequence: CASSFFLAGVQSYNEQFL.

A note on this clonotype: A read error may account for a junction end that differs from germline. The chain joins TRBV30 to TRBJ2-3; unclear D gene. The CDR3 extends over 13 amino acids. CDR1 GTSNPN and CDR2 SVGIG come from the germline V gene (reference sequence). CDR3 in DNA: TGTGTCTGGAGTGTGCTAGTGAGGGATACGCAGTATTTT. This translates into CVWSVLVRDTQYF.

The chain recombines TRBV11-3 with TRBJ1-3; unclear D gene. The V end lost 10 bases, the J end lost 0 bases, and 10 bases lay between the germline ends. This CDR3 comprises 13 residues. Germline loops: CDR1 SGHNT, CDR2 YENEEA. The CDR3 sequence: CANLQDSGNTIYF. CDR3 DNA sequence: TGTGCCAACCTACAAGACTCTGGAAACACCATATATTTT.

Concerning this clonotype: This clone may be a read error of a much larger clone one base away. The rearrangement links TRBV7-9 to TRBJ2-6, with D perhaps being TRBD1 or TRBD2 (6 bases each). Germline V CDR1 and CDR2: SEHNR, FQNEAQ (reference sequence). The CDR3 has 15 amino acids. The CDR3 DNA reads TGTGTCAGCAGCCTACAGGGAGGCGGGGCCAACGTCCTGACTTTC. Its translation: CVSSLQGGGANVLTF.

At least ten counts were recorded for this clonotype. The chain uses TRBV4-1 and TRBJ1-4; no clear D. The CDR3 loop spans 16 amino acids. Trimming took 0 bases from V and 4 from J, leaving 12 bases between them. Germline CDR1 reads MGHRA; CDR2 reads YSYEKL. CDR3 loop: CASSQENLGDNEKLFF. The CDR3 DNA is TGCGCCAGCAGCCAAGAAAACCTCGGGGATAATGAAAAACTGTTTTTT.

This clonotype was observed a few times. A clone one base away is much larger, so this may be a read error. This sequence joins TRBV6-1 and TRBJ1-1, with D perhaps matching TRBD1 (6 bases). In germline, CDR1 is MNHNS, CDR2 SASEGT. The CDR3 length is 11 residues. In DNA, the CDR3 is TGTGCCGGGGGCGGGTACACTGATGCTTTCTTT. Translation gives CAGGGYTDAFF.

Regarding this clonotype: This CDR3 fails to terminate in the conserved phenylalanine or tryptophan, so it likely reflects a read error. The V call is TRBV11-3, the J call TRBJ1-2; D gene uncertain. The CDR3 loop spans 13 amino acids. V lost 1 base to trimming and J lost 9 bases, with 12 bases between them. Looked up from germline, CDR1 is SGHNT and CDR2 is YENEEA. CDR3 DNA: TGTGCCAGCAGCTTAGCAAGGTTGGATAGCTACACCTCC. Protein: CASSLARLDSYTS.

Comment on this clonotype: A much larger clone sits a single nucleotide away, making a read error possible. The chain carries TRBV20-1 and TRBJ2-7; maybe TRBD2 (7 bases). The CDR3 runs to 12 residues. The germline CDR1 and CDR2 sequences are DFQATT and SNEGSKA (reference sequence). DNA for the CDR3: TGCAGTGCTAGAGCTGGGGGGGGCGAGCAGCACTTC. The encoded protein is CSARAGGGEQHF.

For this clonotype: The junction departs from germline at one end; a sequencing error may be responsible. V gene TRBV6-5 combines with J gene TRBJ1-2; D ambiguous. The CDR3 contains 15 residues. Germline lookup yields CDR1 MNHEY and CDR2 SVGAGI. The CDR3 loop is CPSSSPREANYGYTF. The CDR3 nucleotides are TGTCCCAGCAGCAGCCCCCGGGAGGCTAACTATGGCTACACCTTC.